These 9 T cell receptor beta chains share one sample of origin, sequenced in a study of T cell responses to AZD1222 COVID-19 vaccine. The assay was immunoSEQ multiplex PCR, and TCRdb's table has in-frame clones only and misses some. The profile shows about 140,000 clones, around 92% of them singletons. The specimen comprised peripheral blood, sampled on day 0 of AZD1222 vaccination. These receptors were obtained from an adult in good health.

The chain couples TRBV5-5 to TRBJ2-7; D is ambiguous. The CDR3 covers 13 residues. The V end was cut by 0 bases, the J end by 0 bases, with 4 bases between. Per germline, CDR1 SGHKS and CDR2 YYEKEE (reference sequence). CDR3 amino acids: CASSLELSYEQYF. The DNA for the CDR3 is TGTGCCAGCAGCTTGGAACTCTCCTACGAGCAGTACTTC.

V is TRBV13 and J is TRBJ1-4; D gene unclear. The CDR3 is 14 amino acids. Per the germline V gene, CDR1 is PRHDT and CDR2 is FYEKMQ (reference sequence). Trimming shortened V by 1 base and J by 4 bases, and 7 bases separated the two germline ends. The CDR3 region is CASSLAGINEKLFF. DNA of the CDR3: TGTGCCAGCAGCTTAGCCGGGATTAATGAAAAACTGTTTTTT.

The J gene is TRBJ1-2, the V gene TRBV14, with 8 bases that match TRBD1. This CDR3 has 13 residues. Germline assignment: CDR1 SGHDN and CDR2 FVKESK. J gave up 4 bases and V 4 bases, and 2 bases lay outside the gene matches. CDR3 region: CASSLQGAYGYTF. DNA for the CDR3: TGTGCCAGCAGCCTGCAGGGGGCCTATGGCTACACCTTC.

A note on this clone: Germline and junction disagree at one end, which may indicate a read error. The V and J genes are TRBV7-8 and TRBJ1-2; 10 nucleotides match TRBD1. The CDR3 is 13 amino acids. Germline loops: CDR1 SGHVS, CDR2 FQNEAQ. The CDR3: CASSFGTGEPMAF. The CDR3 coding sequence is TGTGCCAGCAGCTTCGGGACAGGGGAGCCGATGGCCTTC. The full variable domain, its missing parts supplied by reference TRBV7-8 and TRBJ1-2, is GAGVSQSPRYKVAKRGQDVALRCDPISGHVSLFWYQQALGQGPEFLTYFQNEAQLDKSGLPSDRFFAERPEGSVSTLKIQRTQQEDSAVYLCASSFGTGEPMAFGSGTRLTVV.

V gene TRBV30 combines with J gene TRBJ2-5, with TRBD2 identical over 11 bases. Trimming took 7 bases from V and 4 from J; bases not matched to a gene: 2. The CDR3 is made up of 12 amino acids. Germline CDR1 GTSNPN, CDR2 SVGIG (reference sequence). CDR3 sequence: CASLAGGETQYF. Written as DNA, the CDR3 is TGTGCCTCGCTAGCGGGGGGAGAGACCCAGTACTTC.

The chain uses TRBV27 and TRBJ2-5, with 11 bases that match TRBD2. Per the germline V gene, CDR1 is MNHEY and CDR2 is SMNVEV (reference sequence). V lost 6 bases, J lost 4 bases, and 10 bases stayed unmatched. The CDR3 sequence is 16 residues long. CDR3 coding DNA: TGTGCCAGCAGCCGTGGGTTAGCGGGAGGGGGAGAGACCCAGTACTTC. This sequence encodes CASSRGLAGGGETQYF.

The J gene is TRBJ1-1, the V gene TRBV6-1, with 9 bases matching TRBD1. The CDR3 consists of 16 residues. Germline CDR1 reads MNHNS; CDR2 reads SASEGT. V lost 1 base and J lost 5; bases outside the gene matches: 8. CDR3 sequence: CASSEENRGRLTEAFF. The CDR3 DNA follows: TGTGCCAGCAGTGAAGAGAACAGGGGGCGCTTAACTGAAGCTTTCTTT.

CDR3: CATQSPPYGYTF. The CDR3 region has the DNA TGTGCCACCCAATCCCCCCCCTATGGCTACACCTTC. The rearrangement uses TRBV6-1 and TRBJ1-2; unclear D gene. The CDR3 contains 12 residues. V shed 10 bases and J shed 4 bases, with 13 bases lying between them. Germline CDR1 reads MNHNS; CDR2 reads SASEGT.

The chain recombines TRBV7-2 with TRBJ1-2, with D possibly being TRBD1 (5 bases). The CDR3 has 14 residues. V lost 5 bases to trimming and J lost 4 bases, with 14 bases between them. Germline V gene lookup returns CDR1 SGHTA and CDR2 FQGNSA. The CDR3 protein is CASSPGHTLYGYTF. The CDR3 DNA follows: TGTGCCAGCAGCCCAGGACACACTCTCTATGGCTACACCTTC.